One TCR beta chain is described in this entry. Its cognate antigen is unknown. V was clipped by 5 bases and J by 4 bases, with 11 bases between them. Germline values: CDR1 SGHTA, CDR2 FQGNSA. CDR3 size: 13 residues. The data were obtained in a study of Ad26.COV2.S vaccination and SARS-CoV-2 variants. Findings and caveats of the study: It was found that vaccine and placebo recipients had similar non-spike TCR breadth. Substantial breadth in spike-specific CD8+ and CD4+ T cell responses was reportedly seen after vaccination.

Produced via immunoSEQ multiplex PCR; TCRdb's table is partial and in-frame only. The sample shows around 450,000 clones, approximately 92% of them seen only once. Treatment given: roughly 20 received Ad26.COV2.S at low or high dose, single or two shots; 5 received placebo; per-sample allocation not given. The samples were gathered on day 63 after the first injection of vaccine or placebo. The study used a vaccine consisting of an Ad26 vector that expressed Wuhan-strain SARS-CoV-2 spike. The rearrangement links TRBV7-2 to TRBJ1-2; the D is unclear. This sequence originates from a person aged 18-65 years who received the Ad26.COV2.S COVID-19 vaccine or a placebo. This specimen was peripheral blood, taken in a trial of Ad26.COV2.S vaccine versus placebo. The CDR3 reads CASSTVPLYGYTF. The CDR3 coding sequence is TGTGCCAGCAGCACCGTGCCCCTCTATGGCTACACCTTC.